These T cell receptor beta chains were read from a single sample in a study of blood T cell repertoires in COVID-19. TCRdb's table, derived via immunoSEQ multiplex PCR, lists solely in-frame clones and lacks some. The sample holds around 250,000 clones, approximately 80% seen once. Input material: PBMCs or T cells enriched from blood (not recorded which). The receptors shown here come from a man aged 40-55 years who had recovered from COVID-19. Each CDR3 is given with its conserved first and last residue. D genes are given only for firm matches. Not all rows give a size; the values are once, few, many and, for expanded clones, a class.

NA	NA	TRBV7-8	TRBJ1-5	CASSRDPSRDQPQHF	TGTGCCAGCAGCCGAGACCCTTCTCGGGATCAGCCCCAGCATTTT
NA	NA	TRBV7-9	TRBJ2-7	CASRTRPLAYEQYF	TGTGCCAGCAGAACACGTCCGCTGGCCTACGAGCAGTACTTC
NA	NA	TRBV4-2	TRBJ1-4	CASSHASQGTNEKLFF	TGTGCCAGCAGCCATGCTTCGCAGGGGACTAATGAAAAACTGTTTTTT
NA	TRBD1	TRBV2	TRBJ2-6	CASSPGQGRSGANVLTF	TGTGCCAGCAGCCCGGGACAGGGGAGATCTGGGGCCAACGTCCTGACTTTC
NA	NA	TRBV7-3	TRBJ2-3	CASSSGGAGRDTQYF	TGTGCCAGCAGCTCAGGCGGGGCGGGAAGGGATACGCAGTATTTT
NA	NA	TRBV15	TRBJ2-1	CATSRDQAGKFF	TGTGCCACCAGCAGAGATCAGGCAGGGAAGTTCTTC
NA	NA	TRBV5-1	TRBJ2-2	CASSLEGRAGELFF	TGCGCCAGCAGCTTGGAGGGCAGGGCCGGGGAGCTGTTTTTT
NA	NA	TRBV9	TRBJ2-2	CASSVGGQGLGELFF	TGTGCCAGCAGCGTAGGAGGGCAGGGACTGGGGGAGCTGTTTTTT
NA	NA	TRBV5-6	TRBJ1-2	CASSLQGTDGYTF	TGTGCCAGCAGCTTGCAGGGGACGGATGGCTACACCTTC
NA	NA	TRBV7-2	TRBJ1-4	CASSFFQGREKLFF	TGTGCCAGCAGCTTCTTCCAAGGGAGGGAAAAACTGTTTTTT
once	TRBD1	TRBV5-1	TRBJ1-1	CASRQGQGGTEAFF	TGCGCCAGCCGTCAAGGACAGGGTGGCACTGAAGCTTTCTTT
NA	NA	TRBV2	TRBJ1-5	CASRGGSSQPQHF	TGTGCCAGCAGGGGCGGGAGCAGTCAGCCCCAGCATTTT
NA	TRBD2	TRBV24-1	TRBJ2-1	CATSDLQREHNEQFF	TGTGCCACCAGTGATTTGCAGCGGGAGCACAATGAGCAGTTCTTC
NA	NA	TRBV4-3	TRBJ2-1	CASSPLAAYNEQFF	TGCGCCAGCAGCCCGCTAGCTGCCTACAATGAGCAGTTCTTC
few	TRBD2	TRBV10-2	TRBJ2-7	CASRASGRAYF	TGCGCCAGCAGAGCTAGCGGGAGGGCCTACTTC
NA	TRBD1	TRBV5-3	TRBJ1-2	CARSSKQGCYGYTF	TGTGCCAGAAGTTCAAAACAGGGGTGCTATGGCTACACCTTC
once	TRBD1	TRBV6-1	TRBJ2-1	CASSGWRGQGPNNEQFF	TGTGCCAGCAGTGGTTGGCGGGGACAGGGCCCTAACAATGAGCAGTTCTTC
NA	NA	TRBV5-1	TRBJ2-3	CASSPGVDTQYF	TGCGCCAGCAGTCCCGGGGTGGATACGCAGTATTTT
NA	TRBD2	TRBV28	TRBJ2-5	CASSFTGGRETQYF	TGTGCCAGCAGTTTTACGGGGGGGAGGGAGACCCAGTACTTC
NA	NA	TRBV30	TRBJ1-5	CAWSVGVVVKF	TGTGCCTGGAGTGTAGGAGTGGTAGTCAAGTTT
NA	TRBD1	TRBV28	TRBJ1-1	CASNVQGGGTEAFF	TGTGCCAGCAATGTACAGGGGGGAGGGACTGAAGCTTTCTTT
NA	NA	TRBV12-3/TRBV12-4	TRBJ1-2	CASRGTLQNGYTF	TGTGCCAGCAGGGGGACTCTGCAAAATGGCTACACCTTC
NA	TRBD1	TRBV5-4	TRBJ1-2	CASSFPGTGDYGYTF	TGTGCCAGCAGCTTTCCCGGGACAGGGGACTATGGCTACACCTTC
NA	NA	TRBV5-4	TRBJ1-6	CASSLDQGLGSPLHF	TGTGCCAGCAGCTTGGATCAGGGTCTAGGCTCACCCCTCCACTTT
NA	NA	TRBV5-1	TRBJ2-2	CASTGGDANTGELFF	TGCGCCAGCACCGGCGGGGACGCGAACACCGGGGAGCTGTTTTTT
NA	NA	TRBV6-6	TRBJ2-2	CASREGGSNTGELFF	TGTGCCAGCAGGGAAGGAGGTTCGAACACCGGGGAGCTGTTTTTT
few	TRBD1	TRBV10-1	TRBJ1-1	CASSESSRGRRTEAFF	TGCGCCAGCAGTGAGTCGAGCAGGGGGCGGCGTACTGAAGCTTTCTTT
NA	NA	TRBV7-6	TRBJ2-5	CASSAMITRETQYF	TGTGCCAGCAGCGCCATGATAACTCGAGAGACCCAGTACTTC
NA	NA	TRBV7-8	TRBJ1-1	CASSFLRNTEAFF	TGTGCCAGCAGCTTTCTCAGGAACACTGAAGCTTTCTTT
NA	TRBD2	TRBV19	TRBJ2-1	CASQRGVYLYNEQFF	TGTGCCAGCCAGCGGGGGGTGTATCTGTACAATGAGCAGTTCTTC
NA	TRBD1	TRBV4-3	TRBJ2-7	CASSPRTGLHEQYF	TGCGCCAGCAGCCCAAGGACAGGGCTCCACGAGCAGTACTTC
once	NA	TRBV10-1	TRBJ2-2	CASSASSGELFF	TGCGCCAGCAGTGCTAGCTCCGGGGAGCTGTTTTTT
NA	NA	TRBV7-2	TRBJ1-1	CASSLEYLAFEAFF	TGTGCCAGCAGCTTAGAATATCTGGCCTTCGAAGCTTTCTTT
NA	TRBD2	TRBV11-1	TRBJ2-1	CASQLSGRFGNEQFF	TGTGCCAGCCAACTTAGCGGGAGGTTCGGCAATGAGCAGTTCTTC
once	TRBD1	TRBV27	TRBJ2-7	CASSRDRFSYEQYF	TGTGCCAGCAGTCGGGACAGGTTCTCCTACGAGCAGTACTTC
NA	NA	TRBV7-2	TRBJ1-6	CASSPYKESLHF	TGTGCCAGCAGCCCGTACAAGGAGTCCCTCCACTTT
NA	NA	TRBV5-8	TRBJ1-3	CASSADRNSGNTIYF	TGTGCCAGCAGCGCCGACAGGAACTCTGGAAACACCATATATTTT
once	TRBD1	TRBV28	TRBJ1-1	CASRLPGQRGTEAFF	TGTGCCAGCAGACTACCGGGACAGAGGGGGACTGAAGCTTTCTTT
NA	NA	TRBV3-1/TRBV3-2	TRBJ1-2	CASSQEIDGNF	TGTGCCAGCAGCCAAGAAATCGACGGGAACTTC
NA	NA	TRBV30	TRBJ1-2	CAWRTDSLYGYTF	TGTGCCTGGAGGACCGACTCTCTCTATGGCTACACCTTC
NA	TRBD1	TRBV12-3/TRBV12-4	TRBJ1-3	CASRGTGRNTIYF	TGTGCCAGCAGGGGGACAGGGAGAAACACCATATATTTT